This TCR beta chain originates from a study of cytomegalovirus exposure and HLA in healthy donors. Study context: An early data release held tens of millions of unique TCRs from HLA-typed donors. Most genotyped donors, about four fifths of about 400, had Caucasian-associated genetic ancestry.

Regarding the study as a whole: A later analysis reported that several of the most significant clusters appeared to be linked to common viral pathogens, among them Epstein-Barr virus. The presence/absence work took it that sequencing depth was about the same across donors.

Turning to this clone: Its antigen is unknown.

Germline V CDR1 and CDR2: SGHAT, FQDESV (reference sequence). The CDR3 extends over 13 amino acids. With 8 bases removed from V and 5 bases from J, the gap between germline ends came to 15 bases. Primers for the PCR totalled 60 Vbeta and 13 Jbeta. Only in-frame clones appear in the TCRdb table, and some are missing; sequencing was by immunoSEQ multiplex PCR. The profile shows some 91,000 clones, about 89% of them singletons. V usage is TRBV11-1 and J usage is TRBJ2-5; the D gene is possibly TRBD1 (6 bases). The specimen was PBMCs. The clonotype was recovered from a man younger than 40 in good health and CMV-seropositive. The CDR3 nucleotides read TGTGCCAGCCACTCAGGGGATGGGGAGACCCAGTACTTC. It is translated as CASHSGDGETQYF.